Shown below are 10 T cell receptor beta chains from a single sample sequenced in a study of shared clonotypes between healthy human individuals. TCRdb's copy holds only in-frame clones and misses some; the assay was immunoSEQ multiplex PCR. The sample yields 2 million to 2.5 million clones, about 95% seen once. The sequenced material came from naive CD4+ T cells sorted from blood. The sample's subset: CD45RA+ positively selected. The origin of the receptors is a man aged 18 to 30 in good health.

V usage is TRBV19 and J usage is TRBJ1-1; no firm D call. V lost 1 base to trimming and J lost 0 bases, with 9 bases between them. The CDR3 spans 15 residues. CDR1 is LNHDA, CDR2 SQIVND, per germline (reference sequence). In DNA form, the CDR3 reads TGTGCCAGTAGTATAGCGGGGTACCTGAACACTGAAGCTTTCTTT. Protein product: CASSIAGYLNTEAFF.

V is TRBV29-1 and J is TRBJ2-3; 11 nucleotides agree with TRBD2. Per germline, CDR1 SQVTM and CDR2 ANQGSEA. J gave up 5 bases and V 4 bases, and 5 bases lay outside the gene matches. The CDR3 extends over 14 amino acids. The CDR3 spells CSVGNSGRVDTQYF. CDR3 bases: TGCAGCGTTGGTAATAGCGGGAGGGTAGATACGCAGTATTTT.

This clone was found once. The J gene is TRBJ2-3, the V gene TRBV5-1, with 7 bases lining up with TRBD2. Per germline, CDR1 SGHRS and CDR2 YFSETQ. J was trimmed by 4 bases and V by 2 bases; bases with no gene match: 4. CDR3 length: 14 residues. This CDR3 is CASSLWTSPDTQYF. For the CDR3, the DNA is TGCGCCAGCAGCTTATGGACTAGTCCAGATACGCAGTATTTT. The whole variable domain, remainder taken from reference TRBV5-1 and TRBJ2-3, is KAGVTQTPRYLIKTRGQQVTLSCSPISGHRSVSWYQQTPGQGLQFLFEYFSETQRNKGNFPGRFSGRQFSNSRSEMNVSTLELGDSALYLCASSLWTSPDTQYFGPGTRLTVL.

V gene TRBV5-1 combines with J gene TRBJ2-5, with 8 bases lining up with TRBD2. The CDR3 is made up of 17 amino acids. The V gene's germline CDR1 is SGHRS and CDR2 YFSETQ. V was clipped by 0 bases and J by 5 bases; unmatched bases: 12. The CDR3: CASSLGHGGASMETQYF. Written as DNA, the CDR3 is TGCGCCAGCAGCTTGGGGCACGGGGGGGCCTCGATGGAGACCCAGTACTTC.

This clone was seen a few times. The chain joins TRBV19 to TRBJ1-1; 9 bases agree with TRBD1. The CDR3 is 17 amino acids. CDR1 is LNHDA, CDR2 SQIVND, per germline (reference sequence). V dropped 3 bases and J dropped 6; count of bases not matched to a gene: 14. This chain's CDR3 is CASSIEIRDRVGPEAFF. In DNA form, the CDR3 reads TGTGCCAGTAGTATCGAGATTCGGGACAGGGTCGGCCCTGAAGCTTTCTTT.

The table lists this clone with a few counts. V is TRBV18 and J is TRBJ1-6; no clear D gene. Between the trimmed V and J ends, which lost 3 bases and 3 bases, there was a span of 12 bases. The CDR3 runs to 16 residues. CDR1 and CDR2 from the germline V gene are KGHSH and LQKENI. As DNA, the CDR3 is TGTGCCAGCTCACCTCTACGGGCAGACTATAATTCACCCCTCCACTTT. Its translation: CASSPLRADYNSPLHF.

The chain's CDR3 is CASSEGLAGRSYEQYF. The CDR3 nucleotides read TGTGCCAGCAGTGAAGGGTTGGCGGGGCGCTCCTACGAGCAGTACTTC. The chain combines TRBV2 with TRBJ2-7, with a weak D call TRBD2 (6 bases). CDR1 is SNHLY, CDR2 FYNNEI, per germline. CDR3 length: 16 amino acids. Trimming shortened V by 1 base and J by 0 bases, and 13 bases separated the two germline ends.

The chain combines TRBV7-6 with TRBJ2-2; the D is unclear. V was clipped by 5 bases and J by 4 bases, with 11 bases between them. The germline V gene encodes CDR1 SGHVS and CDR2 FNYEAQ. The CDR3 runs 14 residues. Written as DNA, the CDR3 is TGTGCCAGCAGCCCCGGACCAACCACCGGGGAGCTGTTTTTT. Protein: CASSPGPTTGELFF.

J is TRBJ2-7 and V is TRBV6-6; tentative D call: TRBD1 (8 bases). Trimming cost V 6 bases and J 5 bases, with 17 bases left between them. The germline V gene encodes CDR1 MNHNY and CDR2 SVGAGI (reference sequence). The length of the CDR3 is 14 residues. DNA for the CDR3: TGTGCCAGCAGAACCTGGACAGGGAGGGACGAGCAGTACTTC. Its protein is CASRTWTGRDEQYF.

This clone occurred once. Other DNA sequences of this sample code for an identical CDR3. The V gene is TRBV7-2, the J gene TRBJ1-3, with a weak D call TRBD1 (6 bases). With 0 bases removed from V and 4 bases from J, the gap between germline ends came to 10 bases. This CDR3 has 15 residues. Germline V gene sequence: CDR1 SGHTA, CDR2 FQGNSA. The CDR3 DNA reads TGTGCCAGCAGCTTAGCAGCGGGGGGCGGAAACACCATATATTTT. It specifies CASSLAAGGGNTIYF.